These 21 T cell receptor beta chains originate from one sample sequenced in a study of blood T cell repertoires in COVID-19. Profiled with immunoSEQ multiplex PCR; TCRdb holds only in-frame clones, not every one. The sample includes fewer than 350,000 clones, around nine tenths seen only once; the top ten take roughly 8%. Source material: peripheral blood. The source is a man aged 35 to 55 with active or convalescent COVID-19.

This rearrangement joins TRBV9 to TRBJ2-1; the match to TRBD2 covers 8 bases. The V gene end was trimmed by 4 bases and the J gene end by 5 bases; junction bases not matched to a gene: 8. The CDR3 contains 15 residues. The germline V gene encodes CDR1 SGDLS and CDR2 YYNGEE. The CDR3 DNA is TGTGCCAGCAGCCCGCCGGGACTAGTACACAATGAGCAGTTCTTC. Its protein product is CASSPPGLVHNEQFF.

As DNA, the CDR3 is TGTGCCACCTCACAGGGGGTACGGGAGACCCAGTACTTC. Its protein is CATSQGVRETQYF. The V call is TRBV24-1, the J call TRBJ2-5; 8 nucleotides agree with TRBD1. The CDR3 loop spans 13 amino acids. Per germline, CDR1 KGHDR and CDR2 SFDVKD. V shed 9 bases, J shed 5 bases, and the junction held 7 bases outside the gene matches.

The chain couples TRBV25-1 to TRBJ1-2, with D unresolved. Germline V gene sequence: CDR1 MGHDK, CDR2 SYGVNS. The germline V and J ends were trimmed by 5 bases and 2 bases, with 3 bases remaining between them. This CDR3 comprises 11 residues. CDR3: CASSSNYGYTF. The DNA of the CDR3 is TGTGCCAGCAGTAGCAACTATGGCTACACCTTC.

CDR3 in DNA: TGTGCCAGCAGTTCTAGCGGACAACACAATGAGCAGTTCTTC. Its translation is CASSSSGQHNEQFF. The chain couples TRBV27 to TRBJ2-1; 7 bases are shared with TRBD2. Per germline, CDR1 MNHEY and CDR2 SMNVEV (reference sequence). The CDR3 loop spans 14 amino acids. V dropped 4 bases and J dropped 5; count of bases not matched to a gene: 5.

The chain couples TRBV9 to TRBJ2-7, with D possibly matching TRBD2 (5 bases). This CDR3 has 15 residues. The V gene lost 0 bases and the J gene lost 2 bases, with 12 bases spanning the gap. The germline V gene encodes CDR1 SGDLS and CDR2 YYNGEE. The CDR3 DNA sequence: TGTGCCAGCAGCGTAGGTTTTAGCGTCGCCTACGAGCAGTACTTC. It codes for CASSVGFSVAYEQYF.

The chain links TRBV27 to TRBJ2-1, with a weak D call TRBD2 (5 bases). V lost 0 bases to trimming and J lost 2 bases, with 14 bases between them. CDR1 and CDR2 (germline): MNHEY, SMNVEV (reference sequence). The CDR3 contains 17 residues. CDR3 in DNA: TGTGCCAGCAGTTTATCGTCATCAGCGGTAACCTACAATGAGCAGTTCTTC. Translation: CASSLSSSAVTYNEQFF.

The chain employs TRBV12-3 or TRBV12-4 and TRBJ2-5; 8 bases are shared with TRBD1. The CDR3 loop spans 13 amino acids. V lost 1 base and J lost 5; bases outside the gene matches: 0. The CDR3 protein is CASSLGTGETQYF. The CDR3 DNA reads as TGTGCCAGCAGTTTAGGGACAGGGGAGACCCAGTACTTC.

This chain uses TRBV7-6 with TRBJ2-7, with D perhaps matching TRBD1 (6 bases). From germline, CDR1 is SGHVS and CDR2 FNYEAQ. CDR3 size: 15 residues. The ends were cut back, 4 bases at V and 3 bases at J, with 16 bases in the middle. CDR3 coding DNA: TGTGCCAGCAGCTCACAAAGTGACAGGAGCTACGAGCAGTACTTC. Protein sequence: CASSSQSDRSYEQYF.

The rearrangement links TRBV2 to TRBJ1-1; TRBD1 matches at 8 bases. Per the germline V gene, CDR1 is SNHLY and CDR2 is FYNNEI. Trimming took 6 bases from V and 2 from J; bases not matched to a gene: 5. The CDR3 is 14 amino acids. As DNA, the CDR3 is TGTGCCAGCAGAGTACAGGGGGGTAACACTGAAGCTTTCTTT. It translates to CASRVQGGNTEAFF.

The V gene is TRBV7-2, the J gene TRBJ2-7; possible D gene TRBD1, 5 bases. The CDR3 has 14 residues. The germline V gene encodes CDR1 SGHTA and CDR2 FQGNSA. Between the trimmed V and J ends, which lost 1 base and 6 bases, there was a span of 13 bases. The CDR3 loop is CASSLGAGPSEQYF. DNA of the CDR3: TGTGCCAGCAGCTTAGGTGCAGGGCCCTCCGAGCAGTACTTC.

The chain is built from TRBV5-1 and TRBJ1-2; a possible D gene is TRBD1 (6 bases). The CDR3 has 17 residues. Between the trimmed V and J ends, which lost 1 base and 3 bases, there was a span of 19 bases. Germline values: CDR1 SGHRS, CDR2 YFSETQ. The CDR3 protein is CASSLKSRGSVDYGYTF. The CDR3, as DNA: TGCGCCAGCAGCTTGAAGTCTAGGGGGTCGGTGGACTATGGCTACACCTTC.

The chain is built from TRBV9 and TRBJ2-2; a weak D match, TRBD1 (6 bases). CDR3 size: 16 residues. Germline loops: CDR1 SGDLS, CDR2 YYNGEE. Trimming removed 3 bases from V and 2 bases from J, with 14 bases in between. The CDR3 DNA reads as TGTGCCAGCAGCGAGTGGGGGCGTTCTAACACCGGGGAGCTGTTTTTT. It codes for CASSEWGRSNTGELFF.

The J gene is TRBJ1-2, the V gene TRBV6-5, with 10 bases aligning to TRBD1. Germline CDR1 and CDR2: MNHEY and SVGAGI. V lost 1 base to trimming and J lost 2 bases; unmatched junction nucleotides: 1. The CDR3 loop spans 15 amino acids. CDR3 sequence reads: CASSYLGQGNYGYTF. CDR3 DNA: TGTGCCAGCAGTTACTTGGGACAGGGGAACTATGGCTACACCTTC.

The V gene is TRBV9, the J gene TRBJ2-4, with 11 bases fitting TRBD2. From germline, CDR1 is SGDLS and CDR2 YYNGEE. J lost 3 bases, V lost 3 bases, and 8 bases had no gene match. This CDR3 region has 17 residues. CDR3 region: CASSEGTSGSGKNIQYF. CDR3 coding DNA: TGTGCCAGCAGCGAAGGTACTAGCGGGAGTGGCAAAAACATTCAGTACTTC.

The chain combines TRBV30 with TRBJ2-3; D may be TRBD1 (5 bases). V was pared by 4 bases and J by 8 bases, with 19 bases between. CDR3 length: 14 residues. Germline CDR1 is GTSNPN and CDR2 is SVGIG (reference sequence). This CDR3 reads CAWKDWGVAVTQYF. CDR3 bases: TGTGCCTGGAAGGATTGGGGCGTCGCAGTTACGCAGTATTTT.

This clone was recorded only once. V is TRBV2 and J is TRBJ2-7, with D maybe TRBD1 (5 bases). The CDR3 loop spans 12 amino acids. V was trimmed by 7 bases and J by 3 bases, leaving 10 bases between them. CDR1 is SNHLY, CDR2 FYNNEI, per germline. The CDR3 DNA follows: TGTGCCAGCACTGGGGCCTACTACGAGCAGTACTTC. This translates into CASTGAYYEQYF.

DNA for the CDR3: TGCGCCAGCAGCTTGGGACAAGCTCAAGAGACCCAGTACTTC. Its protein is CASSLGQAQETQYF. The V gene is TRBV5-1, the J gene TRBJ2-5; the D is unclear. The CDR3 length is 14 residues. Germline V gene data show CDR1 as SGHRS and CDR2 as YFSETQ. The V end was cut by 0 bases, the J end by 2 bases, with 8 bases between.

The chain couples TRBV6-1 to TRBJ2-3; tentative D call: TRBD2 (5 bases). The CDR3 is 17 amino acids. In germline, CDR1 is MNHNS, CDR2 SASEGT. Trimming pared 3 bases from V and 6 bases from J, leaving 22 bases between. In DNA form, the CDR3 reads TGTGCCAGCAGTGAGCCCTGGACTGACGGGCCCACGGATACGCAGTATTTT. Translated: CASSEPWTDGPTDTQYF.

V usage is TRBV24-1 and J usage is TRBJ2-7, with D perhaps matching TRBD1 (6 bases). This CDR3 is 14 amino acids long. V lost 12 bases to trimming and J lost 0 bases, with 17 bases between them. CDR1 and CDR2 (germline): KGHDR, SFDVKD. The chain's CDR3 is CAVGGGDFSYEQYF. As DNA, the CDR3 is TGTGCCGTGGGTGGGGGCGACTTCTCCTACGAGCAGTACTTC.

The chain employs TRBV10-3 and TRBJ1-1; a possible D gene is TRBD1 (6 bases). V lost 10 bases, J lost 1 base, and 10 bases lay in between. CDR3 length: 12 residues. Germline values: CDR1 ENHRY, CDR2 SYGVKD. The CDR3: CATQTGNTEAFF. The CDR3 DNA reads as TGTGCCACCCAGACAGGGAACACTGAAGCTTTCTTT.

This clone was counted between two and nine times. CDR3 bases: TGTGCCAGCACTAGCGGGGGCAGCTCCTACAATGAGCAGTTCTTC. Translation: CASTSGGSSYNEQFF. This rearrangement joins TRBV2 to TRBJ2-1; TRBD2 aligns across 10 bases. Germline loops: CDR1 SNHLY, CDR2 FYNNEI. The CDR3 covers 15 residues. V was pared by 7 bases and J by 0 bases, with 3 bases of the junction left unmatched.